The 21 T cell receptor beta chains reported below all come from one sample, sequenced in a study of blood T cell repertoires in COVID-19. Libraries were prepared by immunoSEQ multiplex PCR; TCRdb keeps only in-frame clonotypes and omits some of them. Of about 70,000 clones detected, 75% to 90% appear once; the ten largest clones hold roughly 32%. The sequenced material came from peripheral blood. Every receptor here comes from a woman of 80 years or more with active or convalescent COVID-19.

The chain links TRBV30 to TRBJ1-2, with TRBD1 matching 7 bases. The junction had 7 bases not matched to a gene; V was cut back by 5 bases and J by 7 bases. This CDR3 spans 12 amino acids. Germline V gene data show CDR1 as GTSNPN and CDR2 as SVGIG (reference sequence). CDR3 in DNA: TGTGCCTGGGGACAGGATACCTTTGGCTACACCTTC. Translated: CAWGQDTFGYTF.

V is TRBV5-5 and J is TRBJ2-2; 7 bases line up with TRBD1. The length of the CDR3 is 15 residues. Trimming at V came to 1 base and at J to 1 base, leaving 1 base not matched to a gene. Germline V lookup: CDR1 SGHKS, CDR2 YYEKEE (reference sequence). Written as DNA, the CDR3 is TGTGCCAGCAGCTTGCGGACAGGGAACACCGGGGAGCTGTTTTTT. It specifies CASSLRTGNTGELFF.

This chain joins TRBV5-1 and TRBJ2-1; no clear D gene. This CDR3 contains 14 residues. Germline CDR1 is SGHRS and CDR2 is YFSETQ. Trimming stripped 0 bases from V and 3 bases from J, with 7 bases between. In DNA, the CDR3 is TGCGCCAGCAGCTTGGCAGAATACTACAATGAGCAGTTCTTC. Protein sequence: CASSLAEYYNEQFF. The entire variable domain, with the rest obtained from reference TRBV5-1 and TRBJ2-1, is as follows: KAGVTQTPRYLIKTRGQQVTLSCSPISGHRSVSWYQQTPGQGLQFLFEYFSETQRNKGNFPGRFSGRQFSNSRSEMNVSTLELGDSALYLCASSLAEYYNEQFFGPGTRLTVL.

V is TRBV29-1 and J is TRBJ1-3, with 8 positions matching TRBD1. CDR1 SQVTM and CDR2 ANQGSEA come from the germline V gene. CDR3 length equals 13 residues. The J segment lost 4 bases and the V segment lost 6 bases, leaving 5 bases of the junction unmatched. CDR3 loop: CSVARDRGNTIYF. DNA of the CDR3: TGCAGCGTCGCCCGGGACAGGGGAAACACCATATATTTT.

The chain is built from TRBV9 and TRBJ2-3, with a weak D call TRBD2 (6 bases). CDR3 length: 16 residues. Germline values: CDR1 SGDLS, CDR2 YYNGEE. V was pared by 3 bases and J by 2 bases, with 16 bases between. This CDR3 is CASSAGVGANTDTQYF. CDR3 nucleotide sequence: TGTGCCAGCAGCGCGGGGGTCGGGGCCAACACAGATACGCAGTATTTT.

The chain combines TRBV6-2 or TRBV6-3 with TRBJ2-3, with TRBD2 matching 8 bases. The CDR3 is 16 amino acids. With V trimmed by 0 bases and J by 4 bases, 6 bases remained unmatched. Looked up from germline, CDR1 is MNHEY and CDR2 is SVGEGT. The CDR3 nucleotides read TGTGCCAGCAGTTACTCCGGACGGGGGGGAGCAGATACGCAGTATTTT. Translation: CASSYSGRGGADTQYF.

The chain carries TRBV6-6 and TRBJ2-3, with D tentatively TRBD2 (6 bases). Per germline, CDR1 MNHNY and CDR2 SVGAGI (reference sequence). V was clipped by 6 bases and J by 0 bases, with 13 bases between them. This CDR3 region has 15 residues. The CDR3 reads CASSPAGTSTDTQYF. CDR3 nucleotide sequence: TGTGCCAGCAGCCCGGCCGGGACTAGCACAGATACGCAGTATTTT.

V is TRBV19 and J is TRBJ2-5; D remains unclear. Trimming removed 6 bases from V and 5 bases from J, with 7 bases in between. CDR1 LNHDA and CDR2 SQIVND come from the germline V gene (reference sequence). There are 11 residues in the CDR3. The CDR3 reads CASRIEETQYF. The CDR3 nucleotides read TGTGCCAGTAGAATTGAGGAGACCCAGTACTTC. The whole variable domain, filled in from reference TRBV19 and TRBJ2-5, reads DGGITQSPKYLFRKEGQNVTLSCEQNLNHDAMYWYRQDPGQGLRLIYYSQIVNDFQKGDIAEGYSVSREKKESFPLTVTSAQKNPTAFYLCASRIEETQYFGPGTRLLVL.

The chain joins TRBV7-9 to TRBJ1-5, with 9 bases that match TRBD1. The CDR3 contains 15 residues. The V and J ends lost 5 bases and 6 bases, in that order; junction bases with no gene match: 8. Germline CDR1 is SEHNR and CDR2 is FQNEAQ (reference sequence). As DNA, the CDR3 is TGTGCCAGCAGCACGGGGACAGGGAGAGGTCAGCCCCAGCATTTT. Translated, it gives CASSTGTGRGQPQHF.

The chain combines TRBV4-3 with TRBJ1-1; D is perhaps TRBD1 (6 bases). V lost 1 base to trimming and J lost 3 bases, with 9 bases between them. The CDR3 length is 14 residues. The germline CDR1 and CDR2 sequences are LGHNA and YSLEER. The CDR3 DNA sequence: TGCGCCAGCAGCCAAGGAGCAGGGGACACTGAAGCTTTCTTT. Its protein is CASSQGAGDTEAFF.

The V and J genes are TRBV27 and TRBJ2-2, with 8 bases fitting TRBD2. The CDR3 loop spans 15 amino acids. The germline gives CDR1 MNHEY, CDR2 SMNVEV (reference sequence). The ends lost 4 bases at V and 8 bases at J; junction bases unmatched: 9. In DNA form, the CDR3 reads TGTGCCAGCAGTTGGGGTAGCGGGACGACGGGGGAGCTGTTTTTT. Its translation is CASSWGSGTTGELFF.

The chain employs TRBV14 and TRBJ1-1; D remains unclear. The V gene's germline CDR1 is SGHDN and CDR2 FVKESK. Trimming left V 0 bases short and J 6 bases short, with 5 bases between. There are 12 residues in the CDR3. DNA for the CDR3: TGTGCCAGCAGCCAAGACTTCTCTGAAGCTTTCTTT. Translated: CASSQDFSEAFF.

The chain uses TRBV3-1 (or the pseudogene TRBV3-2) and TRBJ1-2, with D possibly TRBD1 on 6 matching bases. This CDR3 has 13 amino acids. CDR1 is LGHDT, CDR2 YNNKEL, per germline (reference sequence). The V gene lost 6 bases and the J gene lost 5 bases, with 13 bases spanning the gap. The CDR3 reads CASRSGGAYGYTF. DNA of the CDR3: TGTGCCAGCAGGAGCGGGGGGGCATATGGCTACACCTTC.

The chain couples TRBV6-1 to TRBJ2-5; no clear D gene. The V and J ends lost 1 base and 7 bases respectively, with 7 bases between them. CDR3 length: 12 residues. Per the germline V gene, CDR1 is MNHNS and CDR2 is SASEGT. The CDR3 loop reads CASSEGAPTQYF. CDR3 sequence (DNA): TGTGCCAGCAGTGAAGGGGCGCCGACCCAGTACTTC.

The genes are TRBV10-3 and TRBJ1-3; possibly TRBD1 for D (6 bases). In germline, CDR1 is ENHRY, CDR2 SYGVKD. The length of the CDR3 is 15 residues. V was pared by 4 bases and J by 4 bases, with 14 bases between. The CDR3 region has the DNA TGTGCCATCAGTGCCGGGGGGGGGCAAGGAAACACCATATATTTT. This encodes CAISAGGGQGNTIYF.

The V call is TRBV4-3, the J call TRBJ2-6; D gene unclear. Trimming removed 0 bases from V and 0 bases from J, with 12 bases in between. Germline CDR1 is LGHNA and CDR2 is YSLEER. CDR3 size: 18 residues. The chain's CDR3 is CASSQDLRVLSGANVLTF. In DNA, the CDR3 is TGCGCCAGCAGCCAAGATCTACGGGTCCTCTCTGGGGCCAACGTCCTGACTTTC.

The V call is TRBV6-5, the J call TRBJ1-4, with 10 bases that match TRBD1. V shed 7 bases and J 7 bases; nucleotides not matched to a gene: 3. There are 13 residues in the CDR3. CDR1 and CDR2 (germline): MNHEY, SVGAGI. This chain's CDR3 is CASKRDRGEKLFF. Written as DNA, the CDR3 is TGTGCCAGCAAACGGGACAGGGGTGAAAAACTGTTTTTT.

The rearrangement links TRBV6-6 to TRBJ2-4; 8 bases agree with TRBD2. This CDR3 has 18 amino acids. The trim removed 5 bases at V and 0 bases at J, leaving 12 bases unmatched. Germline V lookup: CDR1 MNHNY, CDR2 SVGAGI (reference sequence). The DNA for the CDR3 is TGTGCCAGCAGTCCGGGGGGGGTCAGGGGAGAAGCCAAAAACATTCAGTACTTC. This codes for CASSPGGVRGEAKNIQYF.

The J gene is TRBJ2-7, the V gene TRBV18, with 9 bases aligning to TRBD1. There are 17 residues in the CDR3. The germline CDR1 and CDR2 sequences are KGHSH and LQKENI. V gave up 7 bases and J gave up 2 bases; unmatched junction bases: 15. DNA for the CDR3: TGTGCCAGCTTCCCGGGACAGGGTTCGCCTCGGACCTACGAGCAGTACTTC. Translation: CASFPGQGSPRTYEQYF.

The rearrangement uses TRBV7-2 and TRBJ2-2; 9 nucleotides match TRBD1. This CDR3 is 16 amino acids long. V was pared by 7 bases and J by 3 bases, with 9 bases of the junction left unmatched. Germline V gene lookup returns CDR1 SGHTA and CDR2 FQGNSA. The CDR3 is CASNTIRTGDTGELFF. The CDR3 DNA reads TGTGCCAGCAATACCATCCGGACAGGGGACACCGGGGAGCTGTTTTTT.

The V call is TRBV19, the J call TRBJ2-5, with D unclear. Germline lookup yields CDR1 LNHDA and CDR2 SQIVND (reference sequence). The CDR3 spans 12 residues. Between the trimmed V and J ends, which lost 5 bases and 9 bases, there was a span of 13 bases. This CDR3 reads CASSHATGSQYF. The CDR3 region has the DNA TGTGCCAGTAGTCATGCGACTGGTTCCCAGTACTTC.